These 25 T cell receptor beta chains were sequenced from one sample in a study of control samples from healthy donors and cancer patients. The protocol was immunoSEQ multiplex PCR, while the TCRdb copy is restricted to in-frame clones and leaves out a portion. Of 100,000 to 150,000 clones listed, under 95% were seen once; the top ten hold approximately 1.7%. Material: PBMCs. Receptor source: a man in his fifties or sixties with head and neck cancer.

This chain uses TRBV5-8 with TRBJ2-7, with D possibly being TRBD1 (5 bases). Trimming left V 0 bases short and J 7 bases short, with 11 bases between. The CDR3 runs to 13 residues. The germline CDR1 and CDR2 sequences are SGHTS and YDEGEE. The CDR3 loop is CASSLGQGREQYF. DNA for the CDR3: TGTGCCAGCAGCTTGGGGCAGGGAAGGGAGCAGTACTTC.

The chain couples TRBV5-1 to TRBJ1-6, with D perhaps TRBD1 (5 bases). The CDR3 is 14 amino acids. V lost 3 bases, J lost 4 bases, and 8 bases lay in between. Germline assignment: CDR1 SGHRS and CDR2 YFSETQ. CDR3 loop: CASSSGTYNSPLHF. CDR3 nucleotides: TGCGCCAGCAGCTCTGGGACTTATAATTCACCCCTCCACTTT.

To note about this clone: An end of the junction does not agree with germline; a read error may underlie this. J is TRBJ2-1 and V is TRBV7-9, with 10 bases fitting TRBD2. The CDR3 extends over 14 amino acids. Germline lookup yields CDR1 SEHNR and CDR2 FQNEAQ (reference sequence). The CDR3 loop reads CASSLAGDYNEQFF. CDR3 DNA sequence: TGTGCCAGCAGCCTAGCGGGGGACTACAATGAGCAGTTCTTC.

The gene calls are TRBV21-1 and TRBJ2-1; whether TRBD2, the table's D call, matches the DNA was not checked. TRBV21-1 is a recognized pseudogene. The CDR3 totals 15 residues. The CDR3 sequence is CASSKEAGASNEQFF. In DNA, the CDR3 is TGTGCCAGCAGCAAAGAGGCGGGGGCCTCCAATGAGCAGTTCTTC.

The rearrangement links TRBV19 to TRBJ1-4; 9 bases line up with TRBD1. Germline V gives CDR1 LNHDA, CDR2 SQIVND (reference sequence). CDR3 length equals 14 residues. The J segment lost 7 bases and the V segment lost 5 bases, leaving 5 bases of the junction unmatched. In nucleotides, the CDR3 is TGTGCCAGTAGTGGACAGGGGACGGCTGAAAAACTGTTTTTT. Translated, it gives CASSGQGTAEKLFF.

The genes are TRBV7-3 and TRBJ2-6, with 7 positions matching TRBD1. This CDR3 comprises 17 residues. J lost 0 bases, V lost 5 bases, and 7 bases had no gene match. CDR1 is SGHTA, CDR2 FQGTGA, per germline. The CDR3 sequence: CASSVSRDSSGANVLTF. DNA for the CDR3: TGTGCCAGCAGCGTCTCCCGGGACAGCTCTGGGGCCAACGTCCTGACTTTC.

This clone was counted once. The gene calls are TRBV4-3 and TRBJ1-1; D gene uncertain. Trimming took 1 base from V and 7 from J, leaving 13 bases between them. Germline loops: CDR1 LGHNA, CDR2 YSLEER. This CDR3 region has 14 residues. CDR3 sequence reads: CASSQGFGMDEAFF. CDR3 nucleotide sequence: TGCGCCAGCAGCCAAGGGTTCGGGATGGATGAAGCTTTCTTT.

The genes are TRBV4-1 and TRBJ1-4, with D possibly TRBD1 on 5 matching bases. This CDR3 region has 15 residues. V shed 1 base and J shed 8 bases, with 14 bases lying between them. Germline V CDR1 and CDR2: MGHRA, YSYEKL. CDR3 region: CASSQGIWGIEKLFF. The CDR3 nucleotides read TGCGCCAGCAGCCAAGGCATCTGGGGGATCGAAAAACTGTTTTTT.

V is TRBV7-7 and J is TRBJ2-5; D may be TRBD2 (5 bases). This CDR3 spans 16 amino acids. The V gene's germline CDR1 is SSHAT and CDR2 FNYEAQ (reference sequence). V was pared by 5 bases and J by 2 bases, with 18 bases between. The CDR3 protein is CASSRQVVGDQETQYF. The CDR3 DNA sequence: TGTGCCAGCAGCCGTCAGGTTGTCGGGGATCAAGAGACCCAGTACTTC.

The J gene is TRBJ2-2, the V gene TRBV10-3; D not resolved. Trimming left V 4 bases short and J 0 bases short, with 6 bases between. CDR3 length: 14 amino acids. Looked up from germline, CDR1 is ENHRY and CDR2 is SYGVKD. In DNA form, the CDR3 reads TGTGCCATCAGTGTTGACTCGAACACCGGGGAGCTGTTTTTT. This codes for CAISVDSNTGELFF.

The J gene is TRBJ2-7, the V gene TRBV7-2; 7 bases align to TRBD2. The CDR3 length is 13 residues. Germline CDR1 reads SGHTA; CDR2 reads FQGNSA. Trimming removed 5 bases from V and 4 bases from J; junction bases left unmatched: 5. Here the CDR3 reads CASSGGGNYEQYF. CDR3 sequence (DNA): TGTGCCAGCAGCGGGGGGGGAAATTACGAGCAGTACTTC.

This clone was seen only a few times. The chain couples TRBV19 to TRBJ1-1; D is perhaps TRBD1 (5 bases). Trimming stripped 10 bases from V and 0 bases from J, with 12 bases between. The CDR3 consists of 13 residues. Germline CDR1 and CDR2: LNHDA and SQIVND (reference sequence). The CDR3: CATGRGMNTEAFF. The CDR3 bases are TGTGCCACGGGGAGGGGAATGAACACTGAAGCTTTCTTT.

The chain joins TRBV5-4 to TRBJ1-4; 8 bases line up with TRBD1. With V trimmed by 0 bases and J by 6 bases, 4 bases remained unmatched. CDR1 and CDR2 (germline): SGHNT, YYREEE (reference sequence). This CDR3 has 15 residues. The CDR3 DNA reads as TGTGCCAGCAGCTTGGGAGGACAGGGATATGAAAAACTGTTTTTT. Translated: CASSLGGQGYEKLFF.

The CDR3 spells CASSFGLYNEQFF. The CDR3, as DNA: TGTGCCAGCAGCTTTGGACTTTACAATGAGCAGTTCTTC. The genes are TRBV11-2 and TRBJ2-1, with D possibly matching TRBD2 (5 bases). Germline V gene lookup returns CDR1 SGHAT and CDR2 FQNNGV. The CDR3 has 13 residues. V was trimmed by 3 bases and J by 4 bases, leaving 7 bases between them.

The chain is built from TRBV19 and TRBJ2-7, with 9 bases fitting TRBD1. Germline CDR1 and CDR2: LNHDA and SQIVND (reference sequence). V was clipped by 6 bases and J by 4 bases; unmatched bases: 4. This CDR3 has 13 amino acids. CDR3 sequence: CASSWDRDYEQYF. In nucleotides, the CDR3 is TGTGCCAGTAGCTGGGACAGGGATTACGAGCAGTACTTC.

This CDR3 is CASSVGTEPFGYTF. Written as DNA, the CDR3 is TGTGCCAGCAGCGTTGGTACCGAGCCCTTTGGCTACACCTTC. The chain carries TRBV9 and TRBJ1-2; D remains unclear. The CDR3 sequence is 14 residues long. The V end was cut by 2 bases, the J end by 7 bases, with 15 bases between. Germline CDR1 and CDR2: SGDLS and YYNGEE.

This clone was observed a single time. The chain joins TRBV12-3 or TRBV12-4 to TRBJ1-3; no firm D call. The germline V and J ends were trimmed by 4 bases and 4 bases, with 8 bases remaining between them. CDR3 length: 13 amino acids. The CDR3 sequence is CASSSLMGNTIYF. The CDR3 DNA follows: TGTGCCAGCAGTTCGCTTATGGGAAACACCATATATTTT.

The chain employs TRBV6-5 and TRBJ2-3, with 12 bases matching TRBD2. The trim removed 2 bases at V and 6 bases at J, leaving 3 bases unmatched. The CDR3 is made up of 15 amino acids. The germline CDR1 and CDR2 sequences are MNHEY and SVGAGI. As DNA, the CDR3 is TGTGCCAGCAGTTACCTGACTAGCGGGGGCGATACGCAGTATTTT. Protein: CASSYLTSGGDTQYF.

V gene TRBV7-9 combines with J gene TRBJ2-7, with D possibly matching TRBD1 (6 bases). Germline CDR1 and CDR2: SEHNR and FQNEAQ (reference sequence). This CDR3 comprises 19 residues. Trimming took 5 bases from V and 0 from J, leaving 26 bases between them. CDR3 DNA sequence: TGTGCCAGCAGCCCCATTAGGGGGAACGGACAGAGAGTCTCCTACGAGCAGTACTTC. Its protein product is CASSPIRGNGQRVSYEQYF.

The V gene is TRBV18, the J gene TRBJ1-1, with D uncertain. Germline-derived CDR1 and CDR2 are KGHSH and LQKENI. This CDR3 has 14 amino acids. V lost 3 bases, J lost 0 bases, and 8 bases lay in between. The CDR3 DNA sequence: TGTGCCAGCTCACCGGGAAACTTGAACACTGAAGCTTTCTTT. Translated: CASSPGNLNTEAFF.

The chain links TRBV24-1 to TRBJ1-1, with unresolved D. From germline, CDR1 is KGHDR and CDR2 SFDVKD. The CDR3 totals 10 residues. The V gene lost 8 bases and the J gene lost 3 bases, with 3 bases spanning the gap. CDR3 bases: TGTGCCACCAAGGACACTGAAGCTTTCTTT. It yields the protein CATKDTEAFF.

The chain links TRBV9 to TRBJ1-4; D remains ambiguous. The length of the CDR3 is 15 residues. V was cut by 3 bases and J by 0 bases, with 9 bases left in between. Germline lookup yields CDR1 SGDLS and CDR2 YYNGEE. This CDR3 reads CASSASPATNEKLFF. The CDR3 region has the DNA TGTGCCAGCAGCGCCAGCCCTGCAACTAATGAAAAACTGTTTTTT.

The rearrangement uses TRBV7-3 and TRBJ1-1; no definite D call. Germline lookup yields CDR1 SGHTA and CDR2 FQGTGA. The CDR3 loop spans 13 amino acids. Trimming cost V 1 base and J 1 base, with 4 bases left between them. The CDR3 spells CASSLRENTEAFF. The CDR3 DNA reads TGTGCCAGCAGCTTAAGAGAGAACACTGAAGCTTTCTTT.

The gene calls are TRBV7-8 and TRBJ1-1; tentatively, D is TRBD1 (5 bases). V lost 4 bases and J 10 bases, leaving 22 bases between the germline ends. The length of the CDR3 is 15 residues. CDR1 is SGHVS, CDR2 FQNEAQ, per germline. The CDR3 DNA is TGTGCCAGCAGCTCTCCGATAGTCCCAGGACATGGAGCTTTCTTT. Translation: CASSSPIVPGHGAFF.

V usage is TRBV4-3 and J usage is TRBJ2-7; D may be TRBD1 (5 bases). CDR1 and CDR2 from the germline V gene are LGHNA and YSLEER. This CDR3 contains 16 residues. V was shortened by 1 base and J by 4 bases, with 17 bases between the two germline ends. DNA for the CDR3: TGCGCCAGCAGCCAAGGGGAAGGGGTTCGGGTATACGAGCAGTACTTC. Translating it yields CASSQGEGVRVYEQYF.